This T cell receptor (beta chain) originates from a study of blood T cell repertoires in COVID-19. The CDR3 consists of 14 residues. Germline CDR1 MRHNA, CDR2 SNTAGT. The trim removed 8 bases at V and 4 bases at J, leaving 8 bases unmatched. Sequencing used immunoSEQ multiplex PCR; TCRdb keeps in-frame clones, though not all of them. This repertoire shows roughly 250,000 clones, more than 75% found once; its top ten account for about 3.5%. J is TRBJ2-1 and V is TRBV6-4; 7 bases agree with TRBD1. The source is a woman in her 40s with acute COVID-19. The specimen was PBMCs or T cells enriched from blood (not recorded which). The CDR3 DNA reads TGTGCCAGCTCGACAGGGACGGGATACAATGAGCAGTTCTTC. It translates to CASSTGTGYNEQFF.